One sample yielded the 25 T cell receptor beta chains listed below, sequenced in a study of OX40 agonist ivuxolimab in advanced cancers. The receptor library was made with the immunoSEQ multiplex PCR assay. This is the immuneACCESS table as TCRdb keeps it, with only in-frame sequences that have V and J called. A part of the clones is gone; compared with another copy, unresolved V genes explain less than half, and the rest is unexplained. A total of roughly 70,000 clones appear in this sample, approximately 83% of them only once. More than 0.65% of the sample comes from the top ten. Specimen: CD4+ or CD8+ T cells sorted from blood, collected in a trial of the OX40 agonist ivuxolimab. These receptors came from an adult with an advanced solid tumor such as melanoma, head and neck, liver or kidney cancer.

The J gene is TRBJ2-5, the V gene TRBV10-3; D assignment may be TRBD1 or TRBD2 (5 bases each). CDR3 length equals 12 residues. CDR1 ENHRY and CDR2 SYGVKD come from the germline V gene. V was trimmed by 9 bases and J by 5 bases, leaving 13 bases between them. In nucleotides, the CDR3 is TGTGCCATACGGGGCGAGGAGGAGACCCAGTACTTC. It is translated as CAIRGEEETQYF.

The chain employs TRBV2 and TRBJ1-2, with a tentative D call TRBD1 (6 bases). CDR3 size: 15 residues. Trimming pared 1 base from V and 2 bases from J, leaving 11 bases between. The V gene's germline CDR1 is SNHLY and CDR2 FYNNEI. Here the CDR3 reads CASSEGGRGNYGYTF. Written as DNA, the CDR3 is TGTGCCAGCAGTGAAGGAGGGAGGGGGAACTATGGCTACACCTTC. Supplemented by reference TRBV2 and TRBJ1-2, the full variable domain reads EPEVTQTPSHQVTQMGQEVILRCVPISNHLYFYWYRQILGQKVEFLVSFYNNEISEKSEIFDDQFSVERPDGSNFTLKIRSTKLEDSAMYFCASSEGGRGNYGYTFGSGTRLTVV.

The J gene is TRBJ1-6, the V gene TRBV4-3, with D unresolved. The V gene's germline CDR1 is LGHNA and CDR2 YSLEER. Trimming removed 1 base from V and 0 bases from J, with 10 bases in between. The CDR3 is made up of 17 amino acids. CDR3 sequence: CASSQGQTSSYNSPLHF. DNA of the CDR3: TGCGCCAGCAGCCAAGGCCAGACCAGCTCCTATAATTCACCCCTCCACTTT.

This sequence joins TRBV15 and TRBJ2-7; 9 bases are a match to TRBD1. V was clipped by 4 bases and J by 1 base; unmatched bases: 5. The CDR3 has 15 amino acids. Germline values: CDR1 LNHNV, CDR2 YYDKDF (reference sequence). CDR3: CATSNNRGRSYEQYF. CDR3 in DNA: TGTGCCACCAGCAATAACAGGGGGCGGTCCTACGAGCAGTACTTC.

The chain's CDR3 is CATSRGDRDENTIYF. CDR3 nucleotide sequence: TGTGCCACCAGCAGAGGAGACAGGGATGAAAACACCATATATTTT. The chain uses TRBV15 and TRBJ1-3, with 7 bases aligning to TRBD1. This CDR3 has 15 amino acids. Germline V gene sequence: CDR1 LNHNV, CDR2 YYDKDF (reference sequence). The V gene end was trimmed by 1 base and the J gene end by 6 bases; junction bases not matched to a gene: 6.

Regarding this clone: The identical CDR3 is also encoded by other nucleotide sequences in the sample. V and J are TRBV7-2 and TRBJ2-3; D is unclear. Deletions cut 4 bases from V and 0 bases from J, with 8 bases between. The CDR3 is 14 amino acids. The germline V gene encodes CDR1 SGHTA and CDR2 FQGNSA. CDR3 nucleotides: TGTGCCAGCAGCTCTCGAATGAGCACAGATACGCAGTATTTT. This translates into CASSSRMSTDTQYF.

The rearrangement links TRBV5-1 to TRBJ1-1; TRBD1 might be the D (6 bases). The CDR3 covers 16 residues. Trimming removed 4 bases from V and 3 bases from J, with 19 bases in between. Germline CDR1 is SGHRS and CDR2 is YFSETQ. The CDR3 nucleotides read TGCGCCAGCAGCCCTACGGGAGCGGGGGGCGACACTGAAGCTTTCTTT. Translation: CASSPTGAGGDTEAFF.

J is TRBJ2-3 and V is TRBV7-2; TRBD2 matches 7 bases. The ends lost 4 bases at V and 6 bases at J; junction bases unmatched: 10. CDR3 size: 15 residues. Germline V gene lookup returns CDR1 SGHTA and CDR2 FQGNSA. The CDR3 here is CASSSPNWGGDTQYF. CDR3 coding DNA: TGTGCCAGCAGCTCCCCCAACTGGGGAGGGGATACGCAGTATTTT.

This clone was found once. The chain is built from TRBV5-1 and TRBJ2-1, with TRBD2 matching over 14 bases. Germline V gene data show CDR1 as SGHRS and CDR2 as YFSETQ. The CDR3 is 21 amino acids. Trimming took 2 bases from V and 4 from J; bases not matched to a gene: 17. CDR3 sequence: CASSLPGGLAGDGYRYNEQFF. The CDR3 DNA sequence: TGCGCCAGCAGCTTACCTGGGGGACTAGCGGGAGATGGCTACCGTTACAATGAGCAGTTCTTC.

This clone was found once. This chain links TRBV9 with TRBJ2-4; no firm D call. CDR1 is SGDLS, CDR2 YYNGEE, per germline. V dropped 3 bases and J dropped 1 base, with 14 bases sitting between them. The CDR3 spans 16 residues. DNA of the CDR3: TGTGCCAGCAGCGCCGAAATCTCGAGGGCCAAAAACATTCAGTACTTC. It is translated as CASSAEISRAKNIQYF.

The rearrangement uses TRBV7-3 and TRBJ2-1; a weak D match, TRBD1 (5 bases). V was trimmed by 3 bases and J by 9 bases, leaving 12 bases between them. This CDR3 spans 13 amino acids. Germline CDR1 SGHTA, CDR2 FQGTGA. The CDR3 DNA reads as TGTGCCAGCAGCTTCCGCAGGGTCGGTGAGCAGTTCTTC. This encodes CASSFRRVGEQFF.

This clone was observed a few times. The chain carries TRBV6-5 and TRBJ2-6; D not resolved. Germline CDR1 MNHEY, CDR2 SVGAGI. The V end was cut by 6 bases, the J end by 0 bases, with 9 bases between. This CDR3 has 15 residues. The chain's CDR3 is CASSLGRSGANVLTF. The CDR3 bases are TGTGCCAGCAGCCTCGGGCGCTCTGGGGCCAACGTCCTGACTTTC.

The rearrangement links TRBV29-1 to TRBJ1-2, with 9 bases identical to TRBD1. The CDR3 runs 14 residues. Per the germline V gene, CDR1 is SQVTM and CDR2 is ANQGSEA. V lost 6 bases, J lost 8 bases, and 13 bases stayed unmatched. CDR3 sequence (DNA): TGCAGCGTGAGTCCTACCGGGACAGGGCCCGGCTACACCTTC. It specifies CSVSPTGTGPGYTF. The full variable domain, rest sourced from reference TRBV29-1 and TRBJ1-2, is SAVISQKPSRDICQRGTSLTIQCQVDSQVTMMFWYRQQPGQSLTLIATANQGSEATYESGFVIDKFPISRPNLTFSTLTVSNMSPEDSSIYLCSVSPTGTGPGYTFGSGTRLTVV.

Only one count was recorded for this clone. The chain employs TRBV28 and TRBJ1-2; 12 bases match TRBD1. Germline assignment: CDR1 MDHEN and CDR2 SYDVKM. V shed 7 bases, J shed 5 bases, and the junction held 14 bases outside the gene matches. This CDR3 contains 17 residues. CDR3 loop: CASKGGGQGARGYGYTF. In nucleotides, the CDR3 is TGTGCCAGCAAGGGTGGGGGACAGGGGGCCAGGGGTTATGGCTACACCTTC.

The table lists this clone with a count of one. Here the CDR3 DNA reads TGTGCCAGCAGCGTAGGGCCCGGGGCCGAGCAGTACTTC. Amino acid sequence: CASSVGPGAEQYF. The chain combines TRBV9 with TRBJ2-7; either TRBD1 or TRBD2 may fit D (5 bases each). V dropped 0 bases and J dropped 6 bases, with 10 bases sitting between them. From germline, CDR1 is SGDLS and CDR2 YYNGEE. This CDR3 comprises 13 residues.

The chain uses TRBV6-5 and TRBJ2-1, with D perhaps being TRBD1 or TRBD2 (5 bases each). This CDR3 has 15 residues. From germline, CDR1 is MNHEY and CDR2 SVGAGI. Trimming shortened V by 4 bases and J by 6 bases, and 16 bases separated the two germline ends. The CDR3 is CASSFRDQGANEQFF. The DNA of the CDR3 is TGTGCCAGCAGTTTCCGGGACCAAGGGGCCAATGAGCAGTTCTTC.

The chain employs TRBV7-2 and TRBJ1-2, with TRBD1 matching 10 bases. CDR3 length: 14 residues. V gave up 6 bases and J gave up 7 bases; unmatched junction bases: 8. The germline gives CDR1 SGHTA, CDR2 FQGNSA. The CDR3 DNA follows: TGTGCCAGCAGAACGGGACAGGGGAGCGCTGGCTACACCTTC. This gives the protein CASRTGQGSAGYTF.

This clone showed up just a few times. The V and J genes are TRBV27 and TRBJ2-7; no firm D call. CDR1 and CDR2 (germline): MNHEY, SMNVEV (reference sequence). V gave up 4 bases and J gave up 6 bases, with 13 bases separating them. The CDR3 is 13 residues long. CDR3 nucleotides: TGTGCCAGCAGTTACTCCCCCAAGGTCGAGCAGTACTTC. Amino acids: CASSYSPKVEQYF.

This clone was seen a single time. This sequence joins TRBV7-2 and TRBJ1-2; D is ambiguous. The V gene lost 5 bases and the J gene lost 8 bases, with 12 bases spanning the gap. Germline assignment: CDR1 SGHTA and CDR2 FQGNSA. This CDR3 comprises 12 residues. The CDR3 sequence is CASSLDRAGYTF. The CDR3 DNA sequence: TGTGCCAGCAGCCTCGATAGGGCCGGCTACACCTTC. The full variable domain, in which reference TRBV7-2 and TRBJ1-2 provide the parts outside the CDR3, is GAGVSQSPSNKVTEKGKDVELRCDPISGHTALYWYRQSLGQGLEFLIYFQGNSAPDKSGLPSDRFSAERTGGSVSTLTIQRTQQEDSAVYLCASSLDRAGYTFGSGTRLTVV.

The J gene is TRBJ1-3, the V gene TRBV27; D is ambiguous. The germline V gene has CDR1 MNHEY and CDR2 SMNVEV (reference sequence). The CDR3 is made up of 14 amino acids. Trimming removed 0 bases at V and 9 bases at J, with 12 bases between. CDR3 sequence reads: CASSLSFQRTTIYF. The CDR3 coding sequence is TGTGCCAGCAGTTTATCTTTTCAGCGAACCACCATATATTTT.

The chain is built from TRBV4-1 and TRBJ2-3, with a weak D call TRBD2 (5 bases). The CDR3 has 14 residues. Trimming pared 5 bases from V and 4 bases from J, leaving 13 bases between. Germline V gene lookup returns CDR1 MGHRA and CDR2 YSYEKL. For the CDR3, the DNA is TGCGCCAGCAGCTCTCGGAGGAGCTCAGATACGCAGTATTTT. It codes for CASSSRRSSDTQYF.

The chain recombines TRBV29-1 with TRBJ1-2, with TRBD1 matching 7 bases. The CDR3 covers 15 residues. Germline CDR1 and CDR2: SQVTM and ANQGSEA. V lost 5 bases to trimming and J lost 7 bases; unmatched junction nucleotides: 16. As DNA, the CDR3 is TGCAGCGTTTCCTCGGGAAGACAGGGTTCGGGTGGCTACACCTTC. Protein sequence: CSVSSGRQGSGGYTF.

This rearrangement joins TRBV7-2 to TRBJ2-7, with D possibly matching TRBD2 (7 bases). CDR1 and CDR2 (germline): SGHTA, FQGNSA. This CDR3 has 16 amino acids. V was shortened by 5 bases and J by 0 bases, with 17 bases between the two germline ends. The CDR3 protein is CASSRRGGGGSYEQYF. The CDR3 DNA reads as TGTGCCAGCAGCCGCCGTGGGGGCGGGGGCTCCTACGAGCAGTACTTC.

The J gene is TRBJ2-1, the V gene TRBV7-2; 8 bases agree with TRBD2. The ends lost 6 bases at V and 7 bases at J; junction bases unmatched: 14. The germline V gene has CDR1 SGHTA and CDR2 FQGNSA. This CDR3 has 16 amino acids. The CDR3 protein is CASRPGMIAGRNEQFF. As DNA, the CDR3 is TGTGCCAGCAGGCCCGGGATGATAGCGGGGAGAAATGAGCAGTTCTTC.

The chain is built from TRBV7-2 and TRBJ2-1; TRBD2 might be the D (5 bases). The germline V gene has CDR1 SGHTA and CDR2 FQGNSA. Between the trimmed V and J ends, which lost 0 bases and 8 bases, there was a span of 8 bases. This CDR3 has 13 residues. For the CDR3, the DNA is TGTGCCAGCAGCTTAGCGCCGGGATATGAGCAGTTCTTC. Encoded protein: CASSLAPGYEQFF.